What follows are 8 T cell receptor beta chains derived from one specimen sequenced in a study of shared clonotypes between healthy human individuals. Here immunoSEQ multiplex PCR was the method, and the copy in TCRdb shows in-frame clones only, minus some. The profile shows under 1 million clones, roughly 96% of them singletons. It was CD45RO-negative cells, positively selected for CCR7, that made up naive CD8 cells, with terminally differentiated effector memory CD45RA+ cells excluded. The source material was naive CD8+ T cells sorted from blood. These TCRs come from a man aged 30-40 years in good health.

The CDR3 region is CASSPDTWTEAFF. The CDR3 nucleotides read TGTGCCAGCAGCCCGGATACGTGGACTGAAGCTTTCTTT. The chain has TRBV2 and TRBJ1-1; no reliable D call. Deletions cut 6 bases from V and 5 bases from J, with 13 bases between. This CDR3 is 13 amino acids long. The V gene's germline CDR1 is SNHLY and CDR2 FYNNEI.

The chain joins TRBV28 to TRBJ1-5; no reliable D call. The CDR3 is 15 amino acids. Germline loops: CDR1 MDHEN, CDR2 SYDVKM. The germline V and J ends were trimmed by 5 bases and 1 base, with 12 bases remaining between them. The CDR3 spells CASSILRGSNQPQHF. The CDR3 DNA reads TGTGCCAGCAGTATCTTGCGAGGGAGCAATCAGCCCCAGCATTTT.

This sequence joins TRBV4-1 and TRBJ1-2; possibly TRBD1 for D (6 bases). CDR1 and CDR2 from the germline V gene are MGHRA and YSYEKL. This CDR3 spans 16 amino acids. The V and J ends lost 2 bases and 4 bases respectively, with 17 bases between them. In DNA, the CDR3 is TGCGCCAGCAGCCAACTAGGACAGCCCGGGCCCTATGGCTACACCTTC. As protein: CASSQLGQPGPYGYTF.

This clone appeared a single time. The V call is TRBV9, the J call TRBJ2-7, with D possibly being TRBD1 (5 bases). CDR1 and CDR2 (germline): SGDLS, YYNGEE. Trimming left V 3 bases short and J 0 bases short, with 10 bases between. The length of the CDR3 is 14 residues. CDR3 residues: CASSADSSSYEQYF. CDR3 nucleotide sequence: TGTGCCAGCAGCGCCGACAGTAGCTCCTACGAGCAGTACTTC.

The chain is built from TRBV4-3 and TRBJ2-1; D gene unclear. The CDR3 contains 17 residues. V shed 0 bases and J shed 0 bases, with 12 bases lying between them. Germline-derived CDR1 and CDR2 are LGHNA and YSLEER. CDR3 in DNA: TGCGCCAGCAGCCAAGATTTAGCAATAAGCTCCTACAATGAGCAGTTCTTC. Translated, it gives CASSQDLAISSYNEQFF.

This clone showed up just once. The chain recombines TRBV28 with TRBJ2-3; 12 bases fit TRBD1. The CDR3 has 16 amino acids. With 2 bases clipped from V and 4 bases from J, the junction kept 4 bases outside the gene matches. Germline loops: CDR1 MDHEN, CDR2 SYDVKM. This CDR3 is CASSLGTGGFADTQYF. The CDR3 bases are TGTGCCAGCAGTTTAGGGACAGGGGGCTTCGCAGATACGCAGTATTTT.

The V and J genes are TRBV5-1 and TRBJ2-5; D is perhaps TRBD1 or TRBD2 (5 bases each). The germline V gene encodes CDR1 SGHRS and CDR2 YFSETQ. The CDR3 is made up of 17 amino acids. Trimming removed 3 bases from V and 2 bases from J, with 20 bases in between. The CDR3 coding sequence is TGCGCCAGCAGCTCGGGGCGCGTGACAGTGTCACAAGAGACCCAGTACTTC. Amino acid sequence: CASSSGRVTVSQETQYF.

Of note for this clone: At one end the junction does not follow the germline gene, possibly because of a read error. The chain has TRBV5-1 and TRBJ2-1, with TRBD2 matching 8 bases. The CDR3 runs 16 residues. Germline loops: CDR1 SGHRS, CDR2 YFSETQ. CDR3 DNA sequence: TGCGCCAGCAGCTTGACGTGGACTAGCTCCGACAATGAGCAGTTCTTC. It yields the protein CASSLTWTSSDNEQFF.